The 3 T cell receptor beta chains below all came from one sample that was sequenced in a study of cytomegalovirus exposure and HLA in healthy donors. 13 Jbeta primers and 60 Vbeta primers were used for the PCR. Sequenced by immunoSEQ multiplex PCR; TCRdb stores in-frame clones only, minus some. The table shows approximately 92,000 clones, with roughly 73% occurring only once. The specimen was PBMCs. The receptors originated from a man aged 50-59 years in good health and CMV-seropositive.

This chain uses TRBV2 with TRBJ1-2, with D possibly being TRBD1 (5 bases). Germline V gene sequence: CDR1 SNHLY, CDR2 FYNNEI. V was cut by 4 bases and J by 5 bases, with 11 bases left in between. The CDR3 length is 13 residues. CDR3 sequence: CASSVGRDYGYTF. DNA of the CDR3: TGTGCCAGCAGTGTTGGCAGGGATTATGGCTACACCTTC.

The chain carries TRBV4-3 and TRBJ1-5; TRBD1 might be the D (6 bases). The V and J ends lost 0 bases and 4 bases respectively, with 10 bases between them. Germline CDR1 is LGHNA and CDR2 is YSLEER. This CDR3 contains 15 residues. The CDR3 sequence is CASSQDTGPNQPQHF. The CDR3, as DNA: TGCGCCAGCAGCCAAGACACAGGGCCGAATCAGCCCCAGCATTTT.

The chain has TRBV6-5 and TRBJ1-3; weak D call: TRBD1 (6 bases). Germline values: CDR1 MNHEY, CDR2 SVGAGI. V lost 5 bases, J lost 6 bases, and 11 bases lay in between. This CDR3 has 13 residues. As DNA, the CDR3 is TGTGCCAGCAGTCGGACAGTGGAAAACACCATATATTTT. Translation: CASSRTVENTIYF.